This record concerns one T cell receptor beta chain sequence. The antigen is unknown. This CDR3 is built from 17 residues. CDR1 and CDR2 from the germline V gene are SGHRS and YFSETQ. Trimming at V came to 1 base and at J to 2 bases, leaving 7 bases not matched to a gene. The data derive from a study of somatic mutations in cytotoxic T cells in rheumatoid arthritis. Isolation of CD4+ and CD8+ cells used positive magnetic bead selection, with purity checked by flow cytometry. Profiling relied on immunoSEQ multiplex PCR, and the TCRdb table lists in-frame clones only, not all of them. In the table there are 9,000 to 13,000 clones, around four fifths of which are singletons. General study results and limits: Nothing was done to adjust for multiple comparisons when TRBV07 showed up slightly less in rheumatoid arthritis patients. Patients with a largest CD8+ clone exceeding 20% of CD8+ cells numbered 8 of 65.

The chain has TRBV5-1 and TRBJ2-3, with 10 bases that match TRBD2. The source material was CD8+ T cells sorted from blood. This receptor was obtained from an adult with rheumatoid arthritis. The CDR3 nucleotides read TGCGCCAGCAGCTTGTTTACTAGCGGGGACAACACAGATACGCAGTATTTT. This encodes CASSLFTSGDNTDTQYF.